This T cell receptor (beta chain) was sequenced during a study of technical replicates of blood from several donors. The germline V gene has CDR1 KGHSH and CDR2 LQKENI. This CDR3 contains 16 residues. Trimming removed 4 bases at V and 7 bases at J, with 20 bases between. Data came from immunoSEQ multiplex PCR; TCRdb stores just in-frame clones and leaves some out. This table holds about 89,000 clones, around 94% found once. The sequenced material came from T cells isolated from PBMCs. The receptor's source is a human donor in good health. The gene calls are TRBV18 and TRBJ2-1; a possible D gene is TRBD2 (7 bases). The CDR3 here is CASSLEDSRGGNEQFF. CDR3 in DNA: TGTGCCAGCTCACTAGAGGACTCGAGGGGGGGTAATGAGCAGTTCTTC.